The clone carrying this TCR beta chain has just a few counts. The target antigen is unknown. One end of the junction varies from germline; a read error may be responsible. Unique molecular identifiers were used to barcode this TCRbeta library. MiXCR was run by TCRdb on the PCR reads, yielding one entry per CDR3 protein. Among about 290,000 distinct CDR3 sequences listed, around 7.1% were seen once. This specimen comes from a study of T-cell reconstitution after alpha-beta-depleted transplantation in children. The CDR3 runs to 14 residues. Germline CDR1 reads SNHLY; CDR2 reads FYNNEI. Regarding the study as a whole: Counts and diversity of T cells one year after transplant came mostly from newly produced T cells.

This sequence was found in a female patient aged 2-9 years who had a stem cell transplant for Fanconi anemia, so the T cells may come from the graft donor. The chain couples TRBV2 to TRBJ1-2, with D perhaps TRBD1 (5 bases). Specimen: peripheral blood, collected 360 days after TCRalphabeta/CD19-depleted stem cell transplant. The CDR3 bases are TGTGCCAGCATTGAAGGGACCGAAGTCTATGGCTACACCTTC. This sequence encodes CASIEGTEVYGYTF.